This note documents a single TCR beta chain sequence. If no ophthalmopathy progression occurred within 18 months, Graves' hyperthyroidism was stable. On the basis of clinical symptoms, serum thyroxine and TRAb, thyroid ultrasound and orbital computed tomography, diagnoses were made. Trimming cost V 1 base and J 9 bases, with 13 bases left between them. The germline gives CDR1 SGHNT, CDR2 YENEEA. The CDR3 loop spans 14 amino acids. Amplified TCR beta CDR3 regions came from RNA transcripts. HTBI primers were used for first-round RT-PCR of the TCR CDR3. MiXCR, applied by TCRdb to the multiplex PCR reads, yields one record per CDR3 protein. Here the sample spans some 500,000 distinct CDR3 sequences, approximately 14% being singletons. The data stem from a study of T cells in Graves' hyperthyroidism and ophthalmopathy. At the level of the study: Peripheral blood specimens were obtained at initial diagnosis, prior to any treatment.

This receptor was identified in a woman in her late teens or twenties with Graves' hyperthyroidism. The chain links TRBV11-3 to TRBJ2-1, with D hard to call. Sequenced input: blood. The CDR3 DNA sequence: TGTGCCAGCAGCTTAGTTTTTCTAGGCGGTGAGCAGTTCTTC. It codes for CASSLVFLGGEQFF.